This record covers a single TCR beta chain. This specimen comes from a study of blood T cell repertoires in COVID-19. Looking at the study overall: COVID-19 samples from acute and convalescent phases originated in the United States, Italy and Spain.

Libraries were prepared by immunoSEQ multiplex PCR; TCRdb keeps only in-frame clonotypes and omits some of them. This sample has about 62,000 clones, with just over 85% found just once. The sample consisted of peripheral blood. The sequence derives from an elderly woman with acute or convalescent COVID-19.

The CDR3 coding sequence is TGTGCCATCAGTGATCCGGTAACCTACAATGAGCAGTTCTTC. The encoded protein is CAISDPVTYNEQFF. The V gene is TRBV10-3, the J gene TRBJ2-1; D call uncertain. Germline values: CDR1 ENHRY, CDR2 SYGVKD. Trimming left V 3 bases short and J 2 bases short, with 8 bases between. The CDR3 totals 14 residues.